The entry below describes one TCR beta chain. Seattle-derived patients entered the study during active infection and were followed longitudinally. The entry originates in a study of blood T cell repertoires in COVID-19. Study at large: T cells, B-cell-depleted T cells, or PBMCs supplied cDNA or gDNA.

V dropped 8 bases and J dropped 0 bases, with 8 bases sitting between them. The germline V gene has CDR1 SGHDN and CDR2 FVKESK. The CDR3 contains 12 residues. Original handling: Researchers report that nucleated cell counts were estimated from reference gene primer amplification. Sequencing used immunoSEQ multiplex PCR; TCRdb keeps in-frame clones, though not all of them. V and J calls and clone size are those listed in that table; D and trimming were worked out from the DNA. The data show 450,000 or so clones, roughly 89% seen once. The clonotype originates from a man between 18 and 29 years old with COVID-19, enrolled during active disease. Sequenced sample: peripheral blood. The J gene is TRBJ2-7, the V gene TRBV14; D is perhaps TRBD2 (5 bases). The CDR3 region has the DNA TGTGCCAGCGGGAGTTTCTCCTACGAGCAGTACTTC. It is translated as CASGSFSYEQYF. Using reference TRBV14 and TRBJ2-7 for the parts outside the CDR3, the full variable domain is EAGVTQFPSHSVIEKGQTVTLRCDPISGHDNLYWYRRVMGKEIKFLLHFVKESKQDESGMPNNRFLAERTGGTYSTLKVQPAELEDSGVYFCASGSFSYEQYFGPGTRLTVT.